This T cell receptor beta chain was captured by sequencing in a study of early T cells in non-severe SARS-CoV-2 infection. Findings of the study overall: Matches to VDJdb favored anti-spike CD8 responses and missed private and CD4 specificities.

Using its own MiXCR run on the 5' RACE reads, TCRdb lists one record per CDR3 protein. The sample carries approximately 56,000 distinct CDR3 sequences, over 13% recorded once. This clonotype has just a few counts. The antigen remains unidentified. V was clipped by 6 bases and J by 6 bases, with 11 bases between them. The CDR3 has 12 residues. From germline, CDR1 is DFQATT and CDR2 SNEGSKA (reference sequence). Sequencing used whole blood, obtained at baseline. This clonotype was obtained from an adult who was a healthcare worker with PCR-confirmed SARS-CoV-2 infection or an uninfected control (not recorded which). V and J are TRBV20-1 and TRBJ2-2; perhaps TRBD2 as D (6 bases). DNA for the CDR3: TGCAGTGCCGCGGGGTTCGCCGGGGAGCTGTTTTTT. This translates into CSAAGFAGELFF.